The 29 T cell receptor beta chains below all came from one sample that was sequenced in a study of T cell repertoires in cytomegalovirus infection. One entry per CDR3 protein results from TCRdb running MiXCR on the reads. Among around 800,000 distinct CDR3 sequences, about 31% were seen once, and the ten largest hold 9.5% to 15%. Their antigen targets remain unknown. The sample here was cultured CD8+ T cells from PBMCs, taken from culture after CMV antigen stimulation. Receptor source: a human donor in good health (CMV status not recorded). Some clones in this sample may be carry-over from other donors' samples.

Details on this clonotype: Relative to the germline gene, one junction end is altered; a read error may explain this. This chain connects TRBV9 to TRBJ1-2; D unresolved. This CDR3 is 16 amino acids long. Germline assignment: CDR1 SGDLS and CDR2 YYNGEE. In DNA form, the CDR3 reads TGTGCCAGCAGCGTAGACCCTCGGGAGGGTAACTATGGCTGCACCTTC. This codes for CASSVDPREGNYGCTF.

The sample holds a few counts of this clonotype. The gene calls are TRBV6-5 and TRBJ2-6, with 10 bases matching TRBD1. V was clipped by 2 bases and J by 1 base; unmatched bases: 11. CDR1 and CDR2 (germline): MNHEY, SVGAGI. This CDR3 comprises 20 residues. CDR3: CASSYAGTGALISGANVLTF. CDR3 in DNA: TGTGCCAGCAGTTACGCCGGGACAGGGGCGCTTATTTCTGGGGCCAACGTCCTGACTTTC.

About this clonotype: Relative to the germline gene, one junction end is altered; a read error may explain this. V usage is TRBV7-9 and J usage is TRBJ1-2; no firm D call. CDR3 size: 15 residues. Germline CDR1 and CDR2: SEHNR and FQNEAQ (reference sequence). The CDR3 region has the DNA TGTGCCAGCAACTTAGTCGGAGGGCAAGGCTATGGCTACACCTTC. Protein: CASNLVGGQGYGYTF.

The gene calls are TRBV7-9 and TRBJ1-1; no definite D call. The CDR3 loop spans 13 amino acids. The germline V gene encodes CDR1 SEHNR and CDR2 FQNEAQ (reference sequence). Trimming shortened V by 5 bases and J by 3 bases, and 10 bases separated the two germline ends. The CDR3 nucleotides read TGTGCCAGCAGCCCAACCATGCACACTGAAGCTTTCTTT. This sequence encodes CASSPTMHTEAFF.

The chain couples TRBV7-3 to TRBJ2-7; D is undetermined. The CDR3 totals 12 residues. CDR1 is SGHTA, CDR2 FQGTGA, per germline. V lost 2 bases and J 5 bases, leaving 7 bases between the germline ends. DNA of the CDR3: TGTGCCAGCAGCTTAGGAGCGAACGAGCAGTACTTC. This gives the protein CASSLGANEQYF.

This clonotype occurred a few times. V gene TRBV6-5 combines with J gene TRBJ2-2, with TRBD1 matching over 10 bases. Losses at the gene ends were 2 bases for V and 3 bases for J; bases not matched to a gene: 12. Germline loops: CDR1 MNHEY, CDR2 SVGAGI. This CDR3 spans 19 amino acids. The CDR3 here is CASSYGSPGQGLYTGELFF. For the CDR3, the DNA is TGTGCCAGCAGTTACGGCTCACCGGGACAGGGGTTATACACCGGGGAGCTGTTTTTT.

The V gene is TRBV7-9, the J gene TRBJ2-1, with 10 bases that match TRBD2. Trimming cost V 5 bases and J 0 bases; bases outside gene matches: 13. The CDR3 is 19 amino acids. Germline-derived CDR1 and CDR2 are SEHNR and FQNEAQ (reference sequence). Here the CDR3 reads CASSGKVAGGPSSYNEQFF. CDR3 nucleotide sequence: TGTGCCAGCAGCGGCAAGGTAGCGGGGGGCCCCTCCTCCTACAATGAGCAGTTCTTC.

J is TRBJ2-1 and V is TRBV25-1; D is possibly TRBD2 (5 bases). The CDR3 spans 13 residues. V was shortened by 0 bases and J by 8 bases, with 8 bases between the two germline ends. Germline V gene data show CDR1 as MGHDK and CDR2 as SYGVNS. The CDR3 DNA reads TGTGCCAGCAGTGAATACGGGAACCATGAGCAGTTCTTC. This sequence encodes CASSEYGNHEQFF.

This clonotype turned up a few times. The V gene is TRBV7-9, the J gene TRBJ1-1; D unresolved. The length of the CDR3 is 14 residues. Germline V CDR1 and CDR2: SEHNR, FQNEAQ (reference sequence). V gave up 6 bases and J gave up 2 bases, with 13 bases separating them. DNA of the CDR3: TGTGCCAGCAGTTCTCCCTCCTCAAACACTGAAGCTTTCTTT. Protein: CASSSPSSNTEAFF. The whole variable domain, filled in from reference TRBV7-9 and TRBJ1-1, reads DTGVSQNPRHKITKRGQNVTFRCDPISEHNRLYWYRQTLGQGPEFLTYFQNEAQLEKSRLLSDRFSAERPKGSFSTLEIQRTEQGDSAMYLCASSSPSSNTEAFFGQGTRLTVV.

In the case of this clonotype: A read error may account for a junction end that differs from germline. The chain couples TRBV12-3 or TRBV12-4 to TRBJ2-2; D may be TRBD1 (6 bases). The CDR3 is 17 amino acids. The CDR3 DNA sequence: TGTGCCAACAGTTTCGATCCTGGGGGCGCGAACACCGGGGAGCTGTTTTTT. Its translation is CANSFDPGGANTGELFF.

This sequence joins TRBV7-2 and TRBJ2-7; D is unresolved. The germline V gene has CDR1 SGHTA and CDR2 FQGNSA. The CDR3 covers 12 residues. V was shortened by 3 bases and J by 5 bases, with 8 bases between the two germline ends. The CDR3 nucleotides are TGTGCCAGCAGCTTCATATCGGACGAGCAGTACTTC. Its protein is CASSFISDEQYF.

The rearrangement uses TRBV20-1 and TRBJ2-1; D possibly uses TRBD1 or TRBD2 (5 bases each). With 0 bases removed from V and 9 bases from J, the gap between germline ends came to 18 bases. This CDR3 is built from 15 residues. The germline gives CDR1 DFQATT, CDR2 SNEGSKA (reference sequence). This chain's CDR3 is CSARDGTRVQGEQFF. The CDR3 bases are TGCAGTGCTAGAGACGGGACCAGGGTACAAGGTGAGCAGTTCTTC.

This clonotype was counted ten times or more. V usage is TRBV7-8 and J usage is TRBJ1-1; 12 positions agree with TRBD1. The ends lost 3 bases at V and 1 base at J; junction bases unmatched: 3. The length of the CDR3 is 16 residues. Germline V gene data show CDR1 as SGHVS and CDR2 as FQNEAQ. CDR3 residues: CASSFPGQGANTEAFF. The CDR3 bases are TGTGCCAGCAGCTTTCCGGGACAGGGGGCGAACACTGAAGCTTTCTTT.

This clonotype was counted at least ten times. J is TRBJ2-1 and V is TRBV7-2, with D perhaps TRBD1 (6 bases). This CDR3 region has 14 residues. Trimming shortened V by 4 bases and J by 2 bases, and 9 bases separated the two germline ends. CDR1 and CDR2 (germline): SGHTA, FQGNSA. In nucleotides, the CDR3 is TGTGCCAGCAGCTACCAGGGGACCTACAATGAGCAGTTCTTC. Amino acid sequence: CASSYQGTYNEQFF. The full variable domain, in which reference TRBV7-2 and TRBJ2-1 provide the parts outside the CDR3, is GAGVSQSPSNKVTEKGKDVELRCDPISGHTALYWYRQSLGQGLEFLIYFQGNSAPDKSGLPSDRFSAERTGGSVSTLTIQRTQQEDSAVYLCASSYQGTYNEQFFGPGTRLTVL.

The gene calls are TRBV20-1 and TRBJ2-2; tentatively, D is TRBD2 (5 bases). The CDR3 covers 14 residues. Germline-derived CDR1 and CDR2 are DFQATT and SNEGSKA (reference sequence). V was pared by 3 bases and J by 5 bases, with 13 bases between. CDR3 sequence (DNA): TGCAGTGCTAGGAACGGGAAACGAACCGGGGAGCTGTTTTTT. Protein: CSARNGKRTGELFF.

V gene TRBV12-3 or TRBV12-4 combines with J gene TRBJ2-1, with D perhaps matching TRBD1 (6 bases). Trimming took 5 bases from V and 3 from J, leaving 8 bases between them. The CDR3 has 13 amino acids. Here the CDR3 reads CASSEGGYNEQFF. The CDR3 bases are TGTGCCAGCAGTGAAGGGGGCTACAATGAGCAGTTCTTC.

V usage is TRBV4-1 and J usage is TRBJ2-7; the D gene is possibly TRBD2 (6 bases). Per germline, CDR1 MGHRA and CDR2 YSYEKL. The CDR3 totals 14 residues. V lost 1 base to trimming and J lost 3 bases, with 10 bases between them. CDR3 sequence reads: CASSQGKGLYEQYF. In DNA form, the CDR3 reads TGCGCCAGCAGCCAAGGAAAGGGACTCTACGAGCAGTACTTC.

The V and J genes are TRBV20-1 and TRBJ2-7, with TRBD1 matching over 8 bases. The V gene's germline CDR1 is DFQATT and CDR2 SNEGSKA (reference sequence). The CDR3 loop spans 16 amino acids. The J segment lost 4 bases and the V segment lost 3 bases, leaving 14 bases of the junction unmatched. Written as DNA, the CDR3 is TGCAGTGCTAGTGGTCGACAGGGGATCAAAGAGTACGAGCAGTACTTC. Its translation: CSASGRQGIKEYEQYF.

The chain links TRBV12-3 or TRBV12-4 to TRBJ2-2; tentatively, D is TRBD1 or TRBD2 (6 bases each). The V end was cut by 10 bases, the J end by 6 bases, with 21 bases between. The CDR3 has 15 amino acids. CDR3 sequence (DNA): TGTGCCACCGAGGGGGGCGGTCCTTTACCCGGGGAGCTGTTTTTT. Its protein product is CATEGGGPLPGELFF.

This clonotype was observed a few times. The genes are TRBV23-1 and TRBJ2-1; D perhaps matches TRBD2 (5 bases). TRBV23-1 qualifies as an ORF whose function is uncertain. This CDR3 spans 16 amino acids. V was pared by 7 bases and J by 5 bases, with 21 bases between. Here the CDR3 reads CASTALDSLQNNEQFF. CDR3 DNA sequence: TGCGCCAGCACAGCCCTGGACTCTCTCCAAAACAATGAGCAGTTCTTC.

This clonotype has ten or more counts. V and J are TRBV7-9 and TRBJ1-1; D uncertain. Trimming removed 5 bases from V and 0 bases from J, with 22 bases in between. Germline lookup yields CDR1 SEHNR and CDR2 FQNEAQ (reference sequence). The CDR3 has 18 amino acids. CDR3 sequence reads: CASSPPGPTINMNTEAFF. For the CDR3, the DNA is TGTGCCAGCAGCCCCCCCGGTCCGACCATTAACATGAACACTGAAGCTTTCTTT.

V usage is TRBV7-3 and J usage is TRBJ2-7; D is uncertain. CDR3 length: 12 amino acids. Trimming removed 5 bases at V and 7 bases at J, with 12 bases between. Germline V gives CDR1 SGHTA, CDR2 FQGTGA. CDR3 sequence (DNA): TGTGCCAGCAGCCATTCGGACCGAGAGCAGTACTTC. Translation: CASSHSDREQYF.

This clonotype was seen a few times. The rearrangement links TRBV5-5 to TRBJ1-4, with unresolved D. The CDR3 consists of 14 residues. Germline loops: CDR1 SGHKS, CDR2 YYEKEE (reference sequence). The germline V and J ends were trimmed by 2 bases and 7 bases, with 12 bases remaining between them. The CDR3, as DNA: TGTGCCAGCAGCTTCCCCGGGGAGAGTGAAAAACTGTTTTTT. Residues: CASSFPGESEKLFF.

The chain employs TRBV5-4 and TRBJ2-3; D may be TRBD2 (7 bases). V dropped 2 bases and J dropped 4 bases, with 14 bases sitting between them. CDR3 size: 15 residues. Germline V lookup: CDR1 SGHNT, CDR2 YYREEE (reference sequence). This chain's CDR3 is CASSFGGGGPDTQYF. The CDR3 region has the DNA TGTGCCAGCAGCTTTGGAGGGGGGGGCCCAGATACGCAGTATTTT. The entire variable domain, with the rest obtained from reference TRBV5-4 and TRBJ2-3, is as follows: ETGVTQSPTHLIKTRGQQVTLRCSSQSGHNTVSWYQQALGQGPQFIFQYYREEENGRGNFPPRFSGLQFPNYSSELNVNALELDDSALYLCASSFGGGGPDTQYFGPGTRLTVL.

This clonotype has a single count. The chain has TRBV4-1 and TRBJ2-2; D ambiguous. The CDR3 contains 17 residues. CDR1 MGHRA and CDR2 YSYEKL come from the germline V gene. Trimming took 0 bases from V and 1 from J, leaving 12 bases between them. As DNA, the CDR3 is TGCGCCAGCAGCCAAGAACTGTTCATGGGGAACACCGGGGAGCTGTTTTTT. Residues: CASSQELFMGNTGELFF.

V gene TRBV20-1 combines with J gene TRBJ2-4, with 7 bases lining up with TRBD1. V shed 0 bases, J shed 0 bases, and the junction held 8 bases outside the gene matches. Per the germline V gene, CDR1 is DFQATT and CDR2 is SNEGSKA (reference sequence). This CDR3 is built from 17 residues. The CDR3, as DNA: TGCAGTGCTAGAGAGGGACAGAGCTTTCTAGCCAAAAACATTCAGTACTTC. The encoded protein is CSAREGQSFLAKNIQYF.

With regard to this clonotype: The conserved closing phenylalanine or tryptophan is absent in this CDR3, likely reflecting a read error. This chain connects TRBV5-6 to TRBJ2-7; unclear D gene. Germline V gene data show CDR1 as SGHDT and CDR2 as YYEEEE. This CDR3 spans 14 amino acids. V was shortened by 1 base and J by 6 bases, with 14 bases between the two germline ends. CDR3 DNA sequence: TGTGCCAGCAGCTTGAAGGCCAATCCCCTCGAGCAGTACTAC. The encoded protein is CASSLKANPLEQYY.

This clonotype came up many times. This chain uses TRBV7-2 with TRBJ1-3; D unclear. This CDR3 spans 15 amino acids. CDR1 and CDR2 from the germline V gene are SGHTA and FQGNSA. The germline V and J ends were trimmed by 1 base and 4 bases, with 11 bases remaining between them. The CDR3 loop is CASSLGGYSGNTIYF. The CDR3 nucleotides read TGTGCCAGCAGCTTAGGAGGGTATTCCGGAAACACCATATATTTT.

The V gene is TRBV2, the J gene TRBJ1-2; D might be TRBD1 (6 bases). V was trimmed by 8 bases and J by 8 bases, leaving 15 bases between them. The germline gives CDR1 SNHLY, CDR2 FYNNEI. The CDR3 sequence is 12 residues long. This CDR3 is CASQGGGYGYTF. The CDR3 DNA is TGTGCCAGCCAAGGGGGGGGCTACGGCTACACCTTC.